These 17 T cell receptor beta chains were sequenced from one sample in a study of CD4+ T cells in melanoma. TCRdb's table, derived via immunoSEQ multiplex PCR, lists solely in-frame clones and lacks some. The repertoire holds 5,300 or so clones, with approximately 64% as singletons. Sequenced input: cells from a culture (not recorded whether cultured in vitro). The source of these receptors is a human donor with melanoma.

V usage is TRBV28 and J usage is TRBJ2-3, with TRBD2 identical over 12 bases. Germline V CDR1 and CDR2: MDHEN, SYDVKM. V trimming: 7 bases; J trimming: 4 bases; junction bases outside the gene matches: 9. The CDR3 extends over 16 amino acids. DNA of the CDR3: TGTGCCAGCAAATCTAGCGGGGGGGCCCAATCAGATACGCAGTATTTT. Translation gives CASKSSGGAQSDTQYF.

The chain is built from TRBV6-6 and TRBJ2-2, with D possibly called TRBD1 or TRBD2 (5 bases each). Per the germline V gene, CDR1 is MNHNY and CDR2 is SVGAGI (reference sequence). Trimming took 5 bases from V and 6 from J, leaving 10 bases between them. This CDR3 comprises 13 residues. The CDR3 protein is CASSDQGAGELFF. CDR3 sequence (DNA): TGTGCCAGCAGTGATCAGGGAGCCGGGGAGCTGTTTTTT.

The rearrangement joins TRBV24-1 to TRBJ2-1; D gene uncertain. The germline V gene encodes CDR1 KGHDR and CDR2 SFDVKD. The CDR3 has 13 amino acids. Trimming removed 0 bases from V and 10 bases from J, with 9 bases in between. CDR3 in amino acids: CATSDLLTWEQFF. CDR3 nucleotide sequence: TGTGCCACCAGTGATTTGCTTACGTGGGAGCAGTTCTTC.

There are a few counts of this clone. In DNA form, the CDR3 reads TGTGCCAGCAGCTTAAGTCATGGGTTCTACGAGCAGTACTTC. Translated, it gives CASSLSHGFYEQYF. The chain links TRBV7-3 to TRBJ2-7; D is unclear. The germline V and J ends were trimmed by 1 base and 3 bases, with 10 bases remaining between them. The CDR3 runs to 14 residues. Germline V CDR1 and CDR2: SGHTA, FQGTGA. The whole variable domain, filled in from reference TRBV7-3 and TRBJ2-7, reads GAGVSQTPSNKVTEKGKYVELRCDPISGHTALYWYRQSLGQGPEFLIYFQGTGAADDSGLPNDRFFAVRPEGSVSTLKIQRTERGDSAVYLCASSLSHGFYEQYFGPGTRLTVT.

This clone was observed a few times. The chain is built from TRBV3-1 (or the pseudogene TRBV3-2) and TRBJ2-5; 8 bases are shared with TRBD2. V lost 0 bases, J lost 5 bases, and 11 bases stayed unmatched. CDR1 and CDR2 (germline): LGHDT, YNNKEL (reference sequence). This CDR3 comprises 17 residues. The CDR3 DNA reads TGTGCCAGCAGCCAAGATTGGGCCGGGGGGGCCCAGGAGACCCAGTACTTC. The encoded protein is CASSQDWAGGAQETQYF.

In DNA form, the CDR3 reads TGTGCCAGTAGTATACTAGCGGGGGGGCAGGGAGATACGCAGTATTTT. Amino acids: CASSILAGGQGDTQYF. The chain is built from TRBV19 and TRBJ2-3; TRBD2 aligns across 12 bases. Germline CDR1 and CDR2: LNHDA and SQIVND (reference sequence). This CDR3 comprises 16 residues. With 2 bases clipped from V and 5 bases from J, the junction kept 5 bases outside the gene matches.

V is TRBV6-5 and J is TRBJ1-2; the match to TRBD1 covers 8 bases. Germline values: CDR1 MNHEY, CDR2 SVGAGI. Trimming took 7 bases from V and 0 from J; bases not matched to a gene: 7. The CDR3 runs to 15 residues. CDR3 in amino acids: CASNSGTGANYGYTF. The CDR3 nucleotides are TGTGCCAGCAATTCCGGGACAGGAGCTAACTATGGCTACACCTTC.

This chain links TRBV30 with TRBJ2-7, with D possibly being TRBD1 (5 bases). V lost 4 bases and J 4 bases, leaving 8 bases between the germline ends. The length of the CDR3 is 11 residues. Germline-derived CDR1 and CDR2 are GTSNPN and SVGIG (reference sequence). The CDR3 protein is CAWTREYEQYF. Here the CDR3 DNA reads TGTGCCTGGACCAGGGAATACGAGCAGTACTTC.

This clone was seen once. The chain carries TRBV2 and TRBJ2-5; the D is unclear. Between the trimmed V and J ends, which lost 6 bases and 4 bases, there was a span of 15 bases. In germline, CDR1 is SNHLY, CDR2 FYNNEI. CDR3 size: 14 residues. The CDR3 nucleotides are TGTGCCAGCAGGAATTTTCCGGAGAGAGAGACCCAGTACTTC. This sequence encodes CASRNFPERETQYF.

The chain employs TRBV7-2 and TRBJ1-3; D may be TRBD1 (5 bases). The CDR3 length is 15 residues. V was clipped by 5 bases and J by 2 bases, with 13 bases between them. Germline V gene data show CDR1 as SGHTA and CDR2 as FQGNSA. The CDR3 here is CASSGGTVAGNTIYF. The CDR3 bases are TGTGCCAGCAGCGGAGGGACGGTGGCTGGAAACACCATATATTTT.

The CDR3 loop is CASSFLSPTAEAFF. The CDR3 DNA reads TGTGCCAGCAGTTTTCTCTCGCCGACAGCTGAAGCTTTCTTT. The chain recombines TRBV27 with TRBJ1-1; the D gene is possibly TRBD1 (5 bases). CDR1 MNHEY and CDR2 SMNVEV come from the germline V gene (reference sequence). The CDR3 has 14 amino acids. V gave up 3 bases and J gave up 6 bases, with 14 bases separating them.

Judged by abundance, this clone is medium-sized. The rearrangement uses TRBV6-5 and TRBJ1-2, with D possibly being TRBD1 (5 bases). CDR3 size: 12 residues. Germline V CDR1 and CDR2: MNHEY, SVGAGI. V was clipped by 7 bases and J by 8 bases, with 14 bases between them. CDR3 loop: CASTKGRSGYTF. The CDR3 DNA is TGTGCCAGCACTAAGGGGCGGTCGGGCTACACCTTC.

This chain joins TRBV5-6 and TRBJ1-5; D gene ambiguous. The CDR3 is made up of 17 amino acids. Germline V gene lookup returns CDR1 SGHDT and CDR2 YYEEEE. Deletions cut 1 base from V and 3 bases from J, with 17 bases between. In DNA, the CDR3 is TGTGCCAGCAGCTTGTTTCTGGGAGGAGTGGACAATCAGCCCCAGCATTTT. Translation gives CASSLFLGGVDNQPQHF.

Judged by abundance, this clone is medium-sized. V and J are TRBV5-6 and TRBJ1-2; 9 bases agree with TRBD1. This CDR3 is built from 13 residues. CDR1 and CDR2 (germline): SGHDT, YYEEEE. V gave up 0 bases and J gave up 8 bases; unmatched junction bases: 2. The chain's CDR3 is CASSLGTGEGYTF. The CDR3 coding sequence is TGTGCCAGCAGCTTGGGGACAGGGGAAGGCTACACCTTC.

The CDR3 DNA reads as TGCAGCGTTGCAGCAGATCCTGCAACTAATGAAAAACTGTTTTTT. It encodes CSVAADPATNEKLFF. This chain links TRBV29-1 with TRBJ1-4; D gene uncertain. V was pared by 4 bases and J by 0 bases, with 12 bases between. Germline V gene sequence: CDR1 SQVTM, CDR2 ANQGSEA. This CDR3 comprises 15 residues.

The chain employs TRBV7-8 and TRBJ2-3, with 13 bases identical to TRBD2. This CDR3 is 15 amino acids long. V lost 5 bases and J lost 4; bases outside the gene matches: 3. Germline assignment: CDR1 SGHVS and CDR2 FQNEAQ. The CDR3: CASSRTSGGADTQYF. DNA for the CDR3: TGTGCCAGCAGCCGGACTAGCGGGGGTGCAGATACGCAGTATTTT.

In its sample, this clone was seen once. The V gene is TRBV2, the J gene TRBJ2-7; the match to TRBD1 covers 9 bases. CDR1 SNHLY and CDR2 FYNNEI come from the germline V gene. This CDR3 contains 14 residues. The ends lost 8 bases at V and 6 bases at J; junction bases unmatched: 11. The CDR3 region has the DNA TGTGCCAGCCTGGGACAGGGATCGCGTGGCGAGCAGTACTTC. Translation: CASLGQGSRGEQYF.